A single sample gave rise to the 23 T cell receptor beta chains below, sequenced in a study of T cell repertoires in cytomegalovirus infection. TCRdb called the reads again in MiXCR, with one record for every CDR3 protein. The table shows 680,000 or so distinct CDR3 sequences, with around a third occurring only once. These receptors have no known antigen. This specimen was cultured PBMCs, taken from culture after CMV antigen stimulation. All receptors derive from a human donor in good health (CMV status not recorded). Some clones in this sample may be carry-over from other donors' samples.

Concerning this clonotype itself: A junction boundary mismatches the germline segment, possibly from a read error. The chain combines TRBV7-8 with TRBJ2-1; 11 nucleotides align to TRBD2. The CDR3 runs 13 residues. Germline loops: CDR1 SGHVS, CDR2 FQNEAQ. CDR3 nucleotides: TGTGCCAGCAGCTTAGTAGCGGGAGGGCCTTCTGTCTTC. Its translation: CASSLVAGGPSVF.

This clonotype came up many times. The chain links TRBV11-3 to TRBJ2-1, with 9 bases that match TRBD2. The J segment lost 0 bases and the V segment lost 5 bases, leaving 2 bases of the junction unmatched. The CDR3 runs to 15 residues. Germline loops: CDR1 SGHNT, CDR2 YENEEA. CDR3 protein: CASSQAGGSYNEQFF. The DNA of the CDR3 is TGTGCCAGCAGCCAAGCGGGGGGCTCCTACAATGAGCAGTTCTTC.

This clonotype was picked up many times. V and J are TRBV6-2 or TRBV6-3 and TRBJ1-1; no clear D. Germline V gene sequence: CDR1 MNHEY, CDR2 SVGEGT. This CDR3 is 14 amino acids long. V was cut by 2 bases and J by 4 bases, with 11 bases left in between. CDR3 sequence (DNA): TGTGCCAGCAGTTACACCGGGAGCGGCACTGAAGCTTTCTTT. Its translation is CASSYTGSGTEAFF.

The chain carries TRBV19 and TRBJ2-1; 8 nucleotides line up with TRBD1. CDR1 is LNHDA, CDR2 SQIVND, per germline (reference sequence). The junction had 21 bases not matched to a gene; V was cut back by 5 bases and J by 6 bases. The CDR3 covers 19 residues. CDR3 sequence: CASSFRDRTDEITSNEQFF. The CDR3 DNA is TGTGCCAGTAGTTTCCGGGACAGGACCGATGAGATCACCTCCAATGAGCAGTTCTTC.

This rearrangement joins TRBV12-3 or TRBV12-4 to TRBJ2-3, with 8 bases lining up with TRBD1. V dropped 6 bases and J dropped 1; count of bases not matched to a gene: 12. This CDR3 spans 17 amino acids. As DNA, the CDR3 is TGTGCCAGCAGCCCCCCCCCCCAGACAGGGGGCACAGATACGCAGTATTTT. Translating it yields CASSPPPQTGGTDTQYF.

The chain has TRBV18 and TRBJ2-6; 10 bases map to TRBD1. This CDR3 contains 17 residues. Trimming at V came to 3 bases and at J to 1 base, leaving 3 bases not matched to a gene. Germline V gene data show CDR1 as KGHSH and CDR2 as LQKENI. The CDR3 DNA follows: TGTGCCAGCTCACCGGGACAGGGGTTGTCTGGGGCCAACGTCCTGACTTTC. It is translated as CASSPGQGLSGANVLTF.

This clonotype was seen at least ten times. Here the CDR3 reads CATSPRGTGRTSNEQFF. The CDR3 DNA sequence: TGTGCCACCAGTCCCCGAGGTACAGGGCGGACGTCGAATGAGCAGTTCTTC. The gene calls are TRBV24-1 and TRBJ2-1, with D possibly TRBD1 on 6 matching bases. CDR1 KGHDR and CDR2 SFDVKD come from the germline V gene. The CDR3 is made up of 17 amino acids. V lost 6 bases, J lost 7 bases, and 24 bases lay in between.

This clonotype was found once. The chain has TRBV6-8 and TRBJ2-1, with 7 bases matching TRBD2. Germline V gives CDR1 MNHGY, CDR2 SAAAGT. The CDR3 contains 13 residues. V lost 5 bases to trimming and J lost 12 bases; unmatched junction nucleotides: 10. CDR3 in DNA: TGTGCCAGCAGTCCACCCCCCCCTAGCGGGCAGTTCTTC. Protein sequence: CASSPPPPSGQFF.

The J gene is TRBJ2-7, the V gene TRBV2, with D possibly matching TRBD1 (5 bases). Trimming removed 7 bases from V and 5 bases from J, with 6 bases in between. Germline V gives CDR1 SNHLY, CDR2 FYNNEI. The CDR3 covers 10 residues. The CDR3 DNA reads TGTGCCAGCAAGACAGACGAGCAGTACTTC. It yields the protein CASKTDEQYF.

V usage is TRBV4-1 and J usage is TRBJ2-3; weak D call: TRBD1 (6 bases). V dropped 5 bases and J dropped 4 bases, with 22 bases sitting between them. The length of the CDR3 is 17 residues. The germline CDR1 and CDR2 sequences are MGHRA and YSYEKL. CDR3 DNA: TGCGCCAGCAGCTACCCGGGACAAATGAAGGTGGCAGATACGCAGTATTTT. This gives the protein CASSYPGQMKVADTQYF.

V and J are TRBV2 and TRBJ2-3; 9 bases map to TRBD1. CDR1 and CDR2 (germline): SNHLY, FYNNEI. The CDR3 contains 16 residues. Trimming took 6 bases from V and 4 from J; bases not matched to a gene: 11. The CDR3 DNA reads TGTGCCAGCAGCCCACAGGGGGCCGTTCTCCCAGATACGCAGTATTTT. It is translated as CASSPQGAVLPDTQYF.

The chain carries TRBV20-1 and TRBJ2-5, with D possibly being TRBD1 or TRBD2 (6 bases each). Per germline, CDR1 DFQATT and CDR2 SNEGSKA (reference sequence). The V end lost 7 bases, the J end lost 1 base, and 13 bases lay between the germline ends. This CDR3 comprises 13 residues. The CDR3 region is CSVTRDTQETQYF. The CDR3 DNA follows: TGCAGTGTCACGCGGGACACCCAAGAGACCCAGTACTTC.

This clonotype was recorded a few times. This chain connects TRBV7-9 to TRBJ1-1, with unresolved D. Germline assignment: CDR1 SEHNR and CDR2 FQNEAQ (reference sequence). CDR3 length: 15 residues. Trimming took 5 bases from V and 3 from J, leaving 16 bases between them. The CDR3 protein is CASSPRSGSHTEAFF. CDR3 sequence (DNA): TGTGCCAGCAGCCCCCGATCTGGCAGTCACACTGAAGCTTTCTTT.

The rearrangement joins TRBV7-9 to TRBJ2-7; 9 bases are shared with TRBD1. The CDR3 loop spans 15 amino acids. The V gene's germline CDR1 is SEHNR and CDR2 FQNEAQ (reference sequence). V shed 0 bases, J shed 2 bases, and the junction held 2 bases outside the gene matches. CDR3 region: CASSLADRGTYEQYF. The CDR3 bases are TGTGCCAGCAGCTTAGCGGACAGGGGCACCTACGAGCAGTACTTC.

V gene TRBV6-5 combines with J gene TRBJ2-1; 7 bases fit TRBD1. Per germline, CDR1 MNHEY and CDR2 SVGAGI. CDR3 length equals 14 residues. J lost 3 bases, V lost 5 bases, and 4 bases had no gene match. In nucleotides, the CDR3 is TGTGCCAGCAGTCGGGACAGCTTCTACAATGAGCAGTTCTTC. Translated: CASSRDSFYNEQFF.

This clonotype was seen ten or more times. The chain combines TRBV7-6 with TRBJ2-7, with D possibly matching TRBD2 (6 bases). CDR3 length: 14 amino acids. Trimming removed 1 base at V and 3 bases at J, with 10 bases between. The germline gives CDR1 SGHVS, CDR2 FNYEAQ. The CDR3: CASSLVRGSYEQYF. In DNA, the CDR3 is TGTGCCAGCAGCTTAGTTCGGGGGAGCTACGAGCAGTACTTC.

The CDR3 coding sequence is TGTGCCAGCAGCGTAGACCTAGCGGGAGTTGATGAGCAGTTCTTC. Translated: CASSVDLAGVDEQFF. The chain employs TRBV9 and TRBJ2-1; TRBD2 agrees at 10 bases. CDR1 is SGDLS, CDR2 YYNGEE, per germline. This CDR3 region has 15 residues. V lost 0 bases to trimming and J lost 8 bases; unmatched junction nucleotides: 5.

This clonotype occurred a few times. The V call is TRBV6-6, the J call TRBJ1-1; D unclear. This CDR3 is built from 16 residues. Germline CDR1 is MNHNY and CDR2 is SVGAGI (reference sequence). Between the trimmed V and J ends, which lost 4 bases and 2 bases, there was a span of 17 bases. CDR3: CASSSGPHLGNTEAFF. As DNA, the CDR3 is TGTGCCAGCAGTTCTGGACCTCACTTGGGAAACACTGAAGCTTTCTTT.

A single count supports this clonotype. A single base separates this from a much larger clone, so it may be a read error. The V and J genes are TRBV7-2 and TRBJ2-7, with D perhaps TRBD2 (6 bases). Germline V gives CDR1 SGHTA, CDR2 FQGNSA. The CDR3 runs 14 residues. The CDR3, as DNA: TGTGCCAGCAGCCCCCGGGGGATTTCCTACGAGCGGTACTTC. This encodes CASSPRGISYERYF. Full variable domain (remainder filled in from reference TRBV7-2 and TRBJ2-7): GAGVSQSPSNKVTEKGKDVELRCDPISGHTALYWYRQSLGQGLEFLIYFQGNSAPDKSGLPSDRFSAERTGGSVSTLTIQRTQQEDSAVYLCASSPRGISYERYFGPGTRLTVT.

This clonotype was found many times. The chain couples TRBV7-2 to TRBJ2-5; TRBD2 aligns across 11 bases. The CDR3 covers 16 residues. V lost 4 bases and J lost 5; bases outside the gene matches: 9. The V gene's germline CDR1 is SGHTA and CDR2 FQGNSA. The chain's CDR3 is CASSSRTSGSRETQYF. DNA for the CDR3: TGTGCCAGCAGCTCGAGGACTAGCGGGTCTAGGGAGACCCAGTACTTC.

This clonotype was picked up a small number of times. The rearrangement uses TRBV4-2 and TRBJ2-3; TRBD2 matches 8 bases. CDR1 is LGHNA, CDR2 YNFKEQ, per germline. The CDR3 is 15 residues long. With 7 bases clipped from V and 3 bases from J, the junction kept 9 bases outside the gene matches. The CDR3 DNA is TGTGCCAGCAACAGAGACCCGGGGGGGACAGATACGCAGTATTTT. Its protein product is CASNRDPGGTDTQYF.

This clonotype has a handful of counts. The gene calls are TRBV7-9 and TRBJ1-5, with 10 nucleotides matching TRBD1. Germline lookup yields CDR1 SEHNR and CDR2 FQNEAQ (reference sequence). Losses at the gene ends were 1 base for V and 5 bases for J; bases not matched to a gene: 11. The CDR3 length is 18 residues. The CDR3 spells CASSLVRGEDRGHQPQHF. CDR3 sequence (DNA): TGTGCCAGCAGCTTAGTTCGAGGGGAAGACAGGGGGCATCAGCCCCAGCATTTT.

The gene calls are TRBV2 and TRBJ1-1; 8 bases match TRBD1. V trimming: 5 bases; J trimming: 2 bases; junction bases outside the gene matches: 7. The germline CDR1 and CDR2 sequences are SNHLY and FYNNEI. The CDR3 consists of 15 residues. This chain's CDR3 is CASSRQGTGNTEAFF. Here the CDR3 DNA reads TGTGCCAGCAGTCGACAGGGGACGGGAAACACTGAAGCTTTCTTT.